The text below deals with one TCR beta chain. This clone was seen once. Its specific antigen is unknown. Base qualities were left out, and no much larger clone turns up one base away. This sample is drawn from a study of blood T cell repertoires in COVID-19 (dated by TCRdb to about 2020). Background on the whole study: Samples covering the acute and convalescent phases of COVID-19 were provided by collaborators in the United States, Italy and Spain. The repertoires were released in a freely available public database meant as a resource for research on the immune response to SARS-CoV-2. The sample metadata nearly always contained a de-identified subject ID, COVID-19 status, age in years and sex. The material from the prospective study consisted of cDNA or gDNA derived from T cells, B-cell-depleted T cells, or PBMCs. Deeply sampled blood TCRbeta repertoires from subjects exposed to, actively infected with, or recovered from COVID-19 were included in the dataset. HLA class I and class II types, where available, came from metadata supplied by the sample provider rather than from assay-based typing. The samples were drawn from two sources: the first 160 participants of the ongoing ImmuneRACE study, and 1,000 to 1,500 subjects contributed by 6 global collaborators. Paper-wide results and their limitations: How much clinical and demographic metadata was included differed by source and by participant, and the metadata was provided uncurated.

Collaborating institutions collected whole blood in K2EDTA tubes following their own protocols. Collaborator samples were shipped for TCRbeta analysis as frozen whole blood, isolated PBMCs, or DNA extracted from either sample type. Including cysteine and phenylalanine, the CDR3 has 13 amino acids. Here the CDR3 DNA is all that survives: 39 bases in frame from base 1. CDR1 and CDR2, looked up from the germline V gene, are MNHEY and SVGAGI. The junction shows trimming of 9 bases on V and 7 bases on J, and the gene matches do not reach 5 bases of it. TCRbeta CDR3 regions were amplified from genomic DNA using the immunoSEQ Assay, a bias-controlled multiplex PCR. The study's processing was this. The number of nucleated cells in each sample was estimated by amplification of reference gene primers within the assay. To quantify the absolute abundance of each unique TCRbeta CDR3 rearrangement, sequence reads were collapsed and filtered. For each sample, productive Simpson clonality was calculated as the square root of Simpson's diversity index across productive rearrangements. TCRdb took this table from immuneACCESS and kept in-frame rearrangements with V and J called. Such tables lack part of the clones; where checked against another copy, unresolved V genes explain under half of the gap, and the rest is unexplained. From that table come the V and J calls and clone size; the DNA was used to work out D and trimming. This sample has 180,000 or so clones in its table, and around nine tenths of those were observed once. Around 1.5% of the sample is in the top ten clones.

This clonotype originated in a man in his late teens or twenties with active or convalescent COVID-19. The rearrangement joined TRBV6-5 to TRBJ1-6; 8 middle bases align to TRBD1. The sequencing input was peripheral blood. CDR3 loop: CASRDRRNSPLHF. In nucleotide form, the sequence is TGTGCCAGTCGGGACAGGAGGAATTCACCCCTCCACTTT.